The clone carrying this TCR beta chain was seen ten or more times. Its target is not known. This specimen belongs to a study of T cells in Graves' hyperthyroidism and ophthalmopathy. Researchers took RNA transcripts and amplified the TCR beta CDR3 regions from them. HTBI primers were used for first-round RT-PCR of the TCR CDR3. TCRdb re-analysed the multiplex PCR reads in MiXCR, keeping a single row per CDR3 protein. The sample records hundreds of thousands of distinct CDR3 sequences, approximately 14% being singletons. Findings of the study overall: Blood also contained most expanded thyroid clonotypes above 0.001.

The clonotype was recovered from a woman between 18 and 29 years old with Graves' hyperthyroidism. The sample taken for sequencing was blood.

The CDR3 coding sequence is TGCAGTGCTAGCGAGACAGGGCGCAATCAGCCCCAGCATTTT. Its translation: CSASETGRNQPQHF. The chain is built from TRBV20-1 and TRBJ1-5, with TRBD1 matching over 7 bases. Germline CDR1 is DFQATT and CDR2 is SNEGSKA (reference sequence). V lost 3 bases, J lost 2 bases, and 4 bases stayed unmatched. This CDR3 spans 14 amino acids.